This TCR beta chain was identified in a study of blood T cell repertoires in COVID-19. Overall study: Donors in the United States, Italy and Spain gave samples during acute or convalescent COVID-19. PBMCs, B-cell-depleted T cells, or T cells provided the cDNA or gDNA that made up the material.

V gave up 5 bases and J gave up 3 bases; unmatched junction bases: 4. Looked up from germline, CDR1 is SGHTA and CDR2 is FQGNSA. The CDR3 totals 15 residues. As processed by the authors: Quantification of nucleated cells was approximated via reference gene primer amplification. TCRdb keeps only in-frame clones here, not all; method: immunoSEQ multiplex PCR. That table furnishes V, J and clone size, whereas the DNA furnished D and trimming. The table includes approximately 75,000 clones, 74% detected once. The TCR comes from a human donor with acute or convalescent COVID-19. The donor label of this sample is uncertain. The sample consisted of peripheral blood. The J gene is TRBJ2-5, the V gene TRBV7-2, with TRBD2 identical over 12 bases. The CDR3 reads CASSTRTSGEETQYF. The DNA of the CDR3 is TGTGCCAGCAGCACGCGGACTAGCGGGGAAGAGACCCAGTACTTC.